A selection of T cell receptor beta chains follows, all from one sample in a study of blood T cell repertoires in COVID-19. Only in-frame clones appear in the TCRdb table, and some are missing; sequencing was by immunoSEQ multiplex PCR. The sample includes about 330,000 clones, approximately 87% seen only once; the top ten take approximately 4%. Sequencing used peripheral blood. The origin of the receptors is a woman between 50 and 59 years old with active or convalescent COVID-19. Each CDR3 is given with its conserved first and last residue. The D gene is left open where the match is weak. Clone size is shown for a subset of rows, as once, few, many or a class of expanded clone.

>NA|TRBJ1-1|TRBD1|TRBV12-3/TRBV12-4
TGTGCCAGCGGGACAGAGTCGAACACTGAAGCTTTCTTT
CASGTESNTEAFF
>NA|TRBJ1-6|NA|TRBV30
TGTGCCTGTCAGACAGGAAATAATTCACCCCTCCACTTT
CACQTGNNSPLHF
>few|TRBJ2-1|NA|TRBV2
TGTGCCAGCAGTGTAGGAGGGGGGGAGTACAATGAGCAGTTCTTC
CASSVGGGEYNEQFF
>NA|TRBJ2-2|TRBD1|TRBV5-1
TGCGCCAGCAGCTTGGTACAGGGGGCAGACACCGGGGAGCTGTTTTTT
CASSLVQGADTGELFF
>NA|TRBJ1-2|TRBD1|TRBV11-1
TGTGCCAGCAGCCACCCGGGACAGGGAGTCTATGGCTACACCTTC
CASSHPGQGVYGYTF
>NA|TRBJ1-2|TRBD1|TRBV6-5
TGTGCCAGCAACGCTCTCTCAGGGGGCGCTTATGGCTACACCTTC
CASNALSGGAYGYTF
>NA|TRBJ2-7|NA|TRBV28
TGTGCCAGCAGTTCCCCAGGGCCCGAGCAGTACTTC
CASSSPGPEQYF
>NA|TRBJ2-3|NA|TRBV2
TGTGCCACCCCTAGAACGGGAGCGTACACAGATACGCAGTATTTT
CATPRTGAYTDTQYF
>NA|TRBJ1-2|TRBD1|TRBV2
TGTGCCAGCAGATTGACAGGGGAGGCCGTCTACACCTTC
CASRLTGEAVYTF
>NA|TRBJ2-5|NA|TRBV5-1
TGCGCCAGCACCTCCCTGGCAGAAGAGACCCAGTACTTC
CASTSLAEETQYF
>NA|TRBJ1-1|NA|TRBV4-1
TGCGCCAGCAGCCAAGGGGACCCGGGACTTTCACTAGGAGCTTTCTTT
CASSQGDPGLSLGAFF
>NA|TRBJ2-3|NA|TRBV5-1
TGCGCCAGCAGCCCTCCTGGGGCGGCGAGCACAGATACGCAGTATTTT
CASSPPGAASTDTQYF
>NA|TRBJ1-2|TRBD1|TRBV9
TGTGCCAGCAGCGCTTTCGACAGGGGAGGTGGCTACACCTTC
CASSAFDRGGGYTF
>once|TRBJ2-1|TRBD1|TRBV7-2
TGTGCCAGCAGCGCGGACAGGCTGGGAGAGCAGTTCTTC
CASSADRLGEQFF
>NA|TRBJ2-2|TRBD1|TRBV30
TGTGCCTGGAGCTGGACAGGGAGCACCGGGGAGCTGTTTTTT
CAWSWTGSTGELFF
>few|TRBJ1-6|TRBD1|TRBV5-1
TGCGCCAGCAGCTTGGGTGCCGGGACAGGGTCACCTTCTCCCCTCCACTTT
CASSLGAGTGSPSPLHF
>NA|TRBJ2-1|TRBD2|TRBV7-2
TGTGCCAGCAGCTTATCGGGGGGTTCCTACAATGAGCAGTTCTTC
CASSLSGGSYNEQFF
>NA|TRBJ2-7|NA|TRBV30
TGTGCCTGGAGTAATAAGCCCTCGGGGAAAAACGAGCAGTACTTC
CAWSNKPSGKNEQYF
>NA|TRBJ2-5|TRBD1|TRBV12-3/TRBV12-4
TGTGCCAGCAGTCCCGACAGGGGAGAGACCCAGTACTTC
CASSPDRGETQYF
>NA|TRBJ1-1|NA|TRBV10-3
TGTGCCATCAGTGATGAAGAGGGGGTTGAAGCTTTCTTT
CAISDEEGVEAFF
>NA|TRBJ1-6|NA|TRBV19
TGTGCCAGTAGTATGCAGGGCAGCCGACCCCTCCACTTT
CASSMQGSRPLHF
>once|TRBJ1-5|NA|TRBV6-1
TGTGCCAGCAGTGACAGACTGCATCAGCCCCAGCATTTT
CASSDRLHQPQHF
>NA|TRBJ2-3|NA|TRBV28
TGTGCCAGCAGCCAACCCCATCCTAGCATTAAAGGTGATACGCAGTATTTT
CASSQPHPSIKGDTQYF
>once|TRBJ1-1|TRBD1|TRBV19
TGTGCCAGTAGCCCGAAACAACAGGGGTTTGGTGAAGCTTTCTTT
CASSPKQQGFGEAFF
>NA|TRBJ1-1|NA|TRBV5-1
TGCGCCAGCAGCCCCACTCCAGGGATAGGCACTGAAGCTTTCTTT
CASSPTPGIGTEAFF
>NA|TRBJ2-7|TRBD2|TRBV5-1
TGCGCCAGCAGCTTGGGTCCCCTAGCGGGGGACGTAGTCTACGAGCAGTACTTC
CASSLGPLAGDVVYEQYF
>NA|TRBJ2-7|TRBD2|TRBV7-2
TGTGCCAGCAGCCTCGGACTAGCGCAGGCCTACGAGCAGTACTTC
CASSLGLAQAYEQYF
>once|TRBJ1-2|NA|TRBV30
TGTGCCTGGAGAGAAAGCGGTGATTATGGCTACACCTTC
CAWRESGDYGYTF
>NA|TRBJ1-2|TRBD1|TRBV11-2
TGTGCCAGCAGCTTACCGGGACAGGGTGCCTACACCTTC
CASSLPGQGAYTF
>NA|TRBJ1-6|NA|TRBV4-3
TGCGCCAGCAGCCAAGAGGCGGCTTTTAGTGGACCCCTCCACTTT
CASSQEAAFSGPLHF
>NA|TRBJ2-3|NA|TRBV3-1/TRBV3-2
TGTGCCAGCAGCCAAAATAGCCGGGACACAGATACGCAGTATTTT
CASSQNSRDTDTQYF
>NA|TRBJ2-1|NA|TRBV5-4
TGTGCCAGCAGCGTCAACAGGGAGGGCAATGAGCAGTTCTTC
CASSVNREGNEQFF
>NA|TRBJ2-7|TRBD2|TRBV11-2
TGTGCCAGCAGCTTAGATGGAGGGCGGGAGTCGTACGAGCAGTACTTC
CASSLDGGRESYEQYF
>NA|TRBJ1-5|NA|TRBV5-5
TGTGCCAGCAGCGCTCAGGGGACCGACTGGAATCAGCCCCAGCATTTT
CASSAQGTDWNQPQHF
>NA|TRBJ2-3|TRBD2|TRBV7-3
TGTGCCAGCAGCCCTACTAGCGCGAGCACAGATACGCAGTATTTT
CASSPTSASTDTQYF
>NA|TRBJ1-5|NA|TRBV10-2
TGCGCCAGCAGTGAGGGCAGGGGTGGCAATCAGCCCCAGCATTTT
CASSEGRGGNQPQHF
>NA|TRBJ2-7|NA|TRBV4-1
TGCGCCAGCAGCCAAGATTTCAGATACGAGCAGTACTTC
CASSQDFRYEQYF
>NA|TRBJ2-7|NA|TRBV4-2
TGTGCCAGCAGCCAAGATCCCCGGGACTACGAGCAGTACTTC
CASSQDPRDYEQYF
>NA|TRBJ2-5|TRBD2|TRBV7-8
TGTGCCAGCAGCTTACTTCGGGGGGGGACCCAGTACTTC
CASSLLRGGTQYF
>NA|TRBJ1-1|NA|TRBV10-3
TGTGCCATCAGTGAGGTCGAGGGTATAGCTTTCTTT
CAISEVEGIAFF
>NA|TRBJ2-3|TRBD1|TRBV28
TGTGCCAGCAGTTTAGGGACAGATACACGAAGGGATACGCAGTATTTT
CASSLGTDTRRDTQYF
>NA|TRBJ2-7|TRBD1|TRBV12-5
TGTGCTAGTGGCGACGAGACAGGGGGCAGCGACGAGCAGTACTTC
CASGDETGGSDEQYF
>NA|TRBJ1-5|NA|TRBV6-2/TRBV6-3
TGTGCCAGCAGCGGACAGCGAATCAATCAGCCCCAGCATTTT
CASSGQRINQPQHF
>NA|TRBJ1-5|NA|TRBV4-1
TGCGCCAGCAGCCAATTCTACAGCAATCAGCCCCAGCATTTT
CASSQFYSNQPQHF
>NA|TRBJ1-4|TRBD1|TRBV30
TGTGCCTGGGTGGACAGGGCATTAATGAGTGAACTGTTTTTT
CAWVDRALMSELFF
>NA|TRBJ2-7|TRBD2|TRBV19
TGTGCCAGTAGTACGACGACTAGCTCTGTCTACGAGCAGTACTTC
CASSTTTSSVYEQYF
>NA|TRBJ2-7|TRBD1|TRBV28
TGTGCCAGCAGTTCGCCTACCGGGACAGGGGGCTACGAGCAGTACTTC
CASSSPTGTGGYEQYF
>NA|TRBJ1-1|TRBD1|TRBV5-4
TGTGCCAGCAGCTGGGGCAGGGGGTTGAACACTGAAGCTTTCTTT
CASSWGRGLNTEAFF
>once|TRBJ2-2|TRBD1|TRBV4-3
TGCGCCAGCAGCCAGGACAGGGGGCTCGGCACCGGGGAGCTGTTTTTT
CASSQDRGLGTGELFF
>NA|TRBJ1-5|TRBD1|TRBV3-1/TRBV3-2
TGTGCCAGCAGCCAAACCAGGGGGGAAAATCAGCCCCAGCATTTT
CASSQTRGENQPQHF
>NA|TRBJ1-5|TRBD1|TRBV7-2
TGTGCCAGCAGCTTAGTTGGACAGGGGATAAATCAGCCCCAGCATTTT
CASSLVGQGINQPQHF
>once|TRBJ2-3|TRBD1|TRBV6-5
TGTGCCACTGGGGACAGGGGTCTCACAGATACGCAGTATTTT
CATGDRGLTDTQYF
>few|TRBJ1-3|NA|TRBV6-6
TGTGCCGGAACAACTGACCCTTGGAGGAACACCATATATTTT
CAGTTDPWRNTIYF
>once|TRBJ2-5|TRBD2|TRBV5-4
TGTGCCAGCAGCTTCGGGGGGGGAAGTGTGGAGACCCAGTACTTC
CASSFGGGSVETQYF
>few|TRBJ1-2|NA|TRBV18
TGTGCCAGCTCACCACCGGGGCAGTATTCGAGCTACACCTTC
CASSPPGQYSSYTF
>NA|TRBJ2-3|NA|TRBV29-1
TGCAGCGTTGAACCCAGGCTCACAGATACGCAGTATTTT
CSVEPRLTDTQYF
>NA|TRBJ1-6|NA|TRBV7-2
TGTGCCAGCAGCTTCGGGGGGATTGGATCACCCCTCCACTTT
CASSFGGIGSPLHF
>NA|TRBJ2-3|TRBD2|TRBV6-4
TGTGCCAGCAACGGTAAGGGGACTAGCGGAAGCACAGATACGCAGTATTTT
CASNGKGTSGSTDTQYF
>NA|TRBJ2-5|NA|TRBV28
TGTGCCAGCAGTTTGGGACTCCGCGGAGGCCAAGAGACCCAGTACTTC
CASSLGLRGGQETQYF
>once|TRBJ1-4|TRBD1|TRBV6-1
TGTGCCAGCAGTCAACAGGGGCCTAATGAAAAACTGTTTTTT
CASSQQGPNEKLFF